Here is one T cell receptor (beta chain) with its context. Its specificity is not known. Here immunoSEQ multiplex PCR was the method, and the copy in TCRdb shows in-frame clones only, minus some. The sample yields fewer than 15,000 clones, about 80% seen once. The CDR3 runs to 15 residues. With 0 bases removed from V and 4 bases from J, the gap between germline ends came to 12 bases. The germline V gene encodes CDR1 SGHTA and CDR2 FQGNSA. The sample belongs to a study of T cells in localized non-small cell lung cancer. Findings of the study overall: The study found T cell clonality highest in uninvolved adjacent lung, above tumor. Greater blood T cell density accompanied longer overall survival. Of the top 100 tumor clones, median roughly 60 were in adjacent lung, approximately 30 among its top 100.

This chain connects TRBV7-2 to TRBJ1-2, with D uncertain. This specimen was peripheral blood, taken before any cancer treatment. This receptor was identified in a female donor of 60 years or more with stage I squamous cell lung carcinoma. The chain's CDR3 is CASSLAAGLRYGYTF. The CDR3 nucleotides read TGTGCCAGCAGCTTAGCGGCCGGGCTACGCTATGGCTACACCTTC.